Sequencing of this TCR beta chain was carried out in a study of vaccination effects on CD4 cells after COVID-19. As to this clone: What it recognizes is unknown.

Study observations and caveats: Few convalescent patients and no early post-infection timepoints were included in the study. Healthy vaccinees' vaccine-induced clones included only 1 of 255 that recognized common cold coronaviruses.

Antigen-specific CD4+ T cells were first expanded with viral peptide pools by the ViraFEST assay and only then sequenced. When around nine days of culture had elapsed, CD4+ T cells were isolated. The cohort was immunized with two doses of either the BNT162b2 or mRNA-1273 vaccine. Among the vaccine recipients, none had a prior SARS-CoV-2 infection, and nucleocapsid antibodies were negative. It was with about 9.3 IU/ml IL-2 and about 10 ug/ml peptides that 2 million to 2.5 million PBMC per well were cultured. The table came from immunoSEQ multiplex PCR; TCRdb's copy has only in-frame clones and leaves some out. The sample shows about 31,000 clones, roughly 60% of them seen only once. Material: CD4+ T cells from PBMCs cultured with SARS-CoV-2 spike peptides, obtained after COVID-19 vaccination. The TCR originated in a human donor who received a COVID-19 vaccine.

The CDR3 reads CSAQENYGYTF. The CDR3 nucleotides are TGCAGCGCACAGGAGAACTATGGCTACACCTTC. The V and J genes are TRBV29-1 and TRBJ1-2, with D tentatively TRBD1 (5 bases). The V gene lost 7 bases and the J gene lost 2 bases, with 8 bases spanning the gap. CDR1 is SQVTM and CDR2 is ANQGSEA in the germline V gene. The CDR3 is made up of 11 amino acids.